This entry lists 29 T cell receptor beta chains sequenced from one sample in a study of vaccination and CD4 T cells after COVID-19 (dated by TCRdb to between 2022 and 2023). Library prep was done by PCR. Instrument on record: Illumina iSeq 100. DNA from cultured CD4+ T cells underwent TCR sequencing with the Oncomine TCR Beta short-read assay at the Johns Hopkins FTIC core. The public reads were reanalyzed by TCRdb: fastp trimming at Q25, MiXCR alignment, in-frame beta chains only. Records with the same CDR3 protein are collapsed into one entry carrying the most frequent genes and DNA. The sample table shows fewer than 25,000 distinct CDR3 sequences, and 43% are seen once. Roughly an eighth of the sample rests with the top ten. No cognate antigen is known for these TCRs. The sample's treatment or condition, from its label and the paper: roughly ten-day PBMC culture with coronavirus spike peptide pools or control peptides (ViraFEST assay).

The material sequenced was CD4+ T cells from blood, cultured in vitro. The origin of the receptors is a human donor who had recovered from COVID-19.

This chain joins TRBV20-1 and TRBJ1-5; possible D gene TRBD1, 6 bases. Germline values: CDR1 DFQATT, CDR2 SNEGSKA (reference sequence). Trimming stripped 5 bases from V and 9 bases from J, with 14 bases between. The CDR3 is 12 amino acids. The CDR3 bases are TGCAGTGCTCGCACAGGGTACGGGCCCCAGCATTTT. Its protein is CSARTGYGPQHF.

As regards this clonotype: At one end, the junction sequence differs from germline, possibly due to a read error. The chain links TRBV7-7 to TRBJ2-7; 9 nucleotides line up with TRBD2. This CDR3 comprises 21 residues. Germline CDR1 SSHAT, CDR2 FNYEAQ (reference sequence). CDR3 sequence (DNA): TGTGCTAGCAGCTTAAATTGGACCGGGACAGTCCAGCGGGAGGCCCCCTACGAGCAGTACTTC. It yields the protein CASSLNWTGTVQREAPYEQYF.

CDR3 protein: CASSQVTLSESSPLHF. The CDR3 coding sequence is TGTGCCAGCAGCCAAGTTACCCTCTCAGAGAGTTCACCCCTCCACTTT. V is TRBV14 and J is TRBJ1-6; D is unresolved. From germline, CDR1 is SGHDN and CDR2 FVKESK. Trimming removed 1 base at V and 9 bases at J, with 16 bases between. There are 16 residues in the CDR3.

The chain is built from TRBV24-1 and TRBJ2-6; D gene unclear. Germline V gives CDR1 KGHDR, CDR2 SFDVKD. This CDR3 contains 16 residues. V was clipped by 6 bases and J by 0 bases, with 11 bases between them. This CDR3 reads CATSRAFGSGANVLTF. Written as DNA, the CDR3 is TGTGCCACCAGTCGGGCATTCGGCTCTGGGGCCAACGTCCTGACTTTC.

This clonotype came up a few times. The chain recombines TRBV10-2 with TRBJ1-5, with D possibly TRBD1 on 6 matching bases. Germline V gene sequence: CDR1 WSHSY, CDR2 SAAADI. The CDR3 runs to 14 residues. Trimming took 4 bases from V and 1 from J, leaving 8 bases between them. The CDR3 here is CASSGQGSNQPQHF. CDR3 DNA sequence: TGCGCCAGCAGTGGCCAGGGGAGCAATCAGCCCCAGCATTTT.

The table lists this clonotype with a few counts. The rearrangement joins TRBV6-5 to TRBJ1-2; 7 bases match TRBD1. Trimming removed 0 bases from V and 4 bases from J; junction bases left unmatched: 8. CDR1 MNHEY and CDR2 SVGAGI come from the germline V gene. The CDR3 spans 16 residues. The CDR3: CASSYSNQGQSYGYTF. CDR3 DNA: TGTGCCAGCAGTTACTCGAACCAGGGACAGTCCTATGGCTACACCTTC.

This chain links TRBV24-1 with TRBJ1-5, with TRBD1 as a possible D gene (5 bases). This CDR3 region has 16 residues. The V end lost 3 bases, the J end lost 0 bases, and 11 bases lay between the germline ends. CDR1 and CDR2 (germline): KGHDR, SFDVKD. This CDR3 reads CATSDRTGDSNQPQHF. DNA for the CDR3: TGTGCCACCAGTGATCGGACGGGGGATAGCAATCAGCCCCAGCATTTT.

The chain couples TRBV7-9 to TRBJ2-7, with 8 bases lining up with TRBD1. The CDR3 sequence is 15 residues long. The V segment lost 8 bases and the J segment 4 bases; nucleotides outside the gene matches: 13. Germline V gene lookup returns CDR1 SEHNR and CDR2 FQNEAQ (reference sequence). In nucleotides, the CDR3 is TGTGCCAGCTGTCGTACAGGGGGGTATGCATACGAGCAGTACTTC. Translation gives CASCRTGGYAYEQYF. Together with reference TRBV7-9 and TRBJ2-7, the CDR3 gives the full variable domain: DTGVSQNPRHKITKRGQNVTFRCDPISEHNRLYWYRQTLGQGPEFLTYFQNEAQLEKSRLLSDRFSAERPKGSFSTLEIQRTEQGDSAMYLCASCRTGGYAYEQYFGPGTRLTVT.

The rearrangement links TRBV11-2 to TRBJ2-7, with a tentative D call TRBD2 (5 bases). Trimming removed 5 bases from V and 3 bases from J, with 23 bases in between. Germline V lookup: CDR1 SGHAT, CDR2 FQNNGV. CDR3 length equals 17 residues. CDR3 loop: CASSVIPGSRALYEQYF. CDR3 in DNA: TGTGCCAGCAGCGTGATACCCGGCTCGCGGGCACTCTACGAGCAGTACTTC.

This clonotype came up a few times. The chain recombines TRBV19 with TRBJ1-2; 7 positions agree with TRBD1. The CDR3 loop spans 15 amino acids. The germline V gene has CDR1 LNHDA and CDR2 SQIVND (reference sequence). With 3 bases clipped from V and 4 bases from J, the junction kept 8 bases outside the gene matches. CDR3 residues: CASSILQGNPYGYTF. CDR3 bases: TGTGCCAGTAGTATTCTACAGGGGAACCCCTATGGCTACACCTTC.

This sequence joins TRBV20-1 and TRBJ1-5; no clear D. V lost 3 bases and J lost 0, with 12 bases in between. CDR3 length: 15 amino acids. Germline-derived CDR1 and CDR2 are DFQATT and SNEGSKA (reference sequence). The CDR3 DNA is TGCAGTGCTAGTCCGGCAGATAATAGCAATCAGCCCCAGCATTTT. Its protein product is CSASPADNSNQPQHF.

The chain links TRBV6-5 to TRBJ1-4, with TRBD1 matching over 7 bases. Germline CDR1 is MNHEY and CDR2 is SVGAGI. Trimming removed 0 bases from V and 8 bases from J; junction bases left unmatched: 6. This CDR3 is 15 amino acids long. The CDR3 nucleotides are TGTGCCAGCAGTTACTCAGAAGGGGGCCGAGAAAAACTGTTTTTT. Residues: CASSYSEGGREKLFF.

The V call is TRBV21-1, the J call TRBJ1-5; no DNA check was done on the table's D call, TRBD1. Near its end, the DNA agrees better with TRBJ2-3, so the J call may be wrong. TRBV21-1 is a pseudogene segment. CDR3 length equals 18 residues. The CDR3 bases are TGTGCCAGCAGCAAAGTGGAGGTCTACAGGGGGATGTATCAGCCCCAGTATTTT. Protein product: CASSKVEVYRGMYQPQYF.

The genes are TRBV6-1 and TRBJ1-2; TRBD1 agrees at 11 bases. J was trimmed by 4 bases and V by 6 bases; bases with no gene match: 7. The germline CDR1 and CDR2 sequences are MNHNS and SASEGT. The CDR3 sequence is 15 residues long. The DNA of the CDR3 is TGTGCCAGCAGAGCCGGGACAGGGGGGTTCTATGGCTACACCTTC. It is translated as CASRAGTGGFYGYTF.

This clonotype showed up just a few times. The CDR3 nucleotides read TGTGCCAGCAGCTCCCGACAGGGTGGGTTCATCTATGGCTACACCTTC. This sequence encodes CASSSRQGGFIYGYTF. The chain has TRBV11-2 and TRBJ1-2; 7 bases are a match to TRBD1. Germline trimming cut 4 bases from V and 4 bases from J; bases unmatched to any gene: 12. The CDR3 length is 16 residues. CDR1 is SGHAT, CDR2 FQNNGV, per germline.

The rearrangement joins TRBV5-4 to TRBJ1-2; D is perhaps TRBD1 (5 bases). Germline CDR1 is SGHNT and CDR2 is YYREEE (reference sequence). The CDR3 is made up of 15 amino acids. The germline V and J ends were trimmed by 2 bases and 8 bases, with 19 bases remaining between them. The CDR3: CASSFGYAGGSGYTF. CDR3 DNA sequence: TGTGCCAGCAGCTTTGGGTACGCCGGGGGTTCCGGCTACACCTTC.

The rearrangement uses TRBV27 and TRBJ2-2; D might be TRBD1 or TRBD2, each matching 7 bases. The ends were cut back, 2 bases at V and 5 bases at J, with 15 bases in the middle. The CDR3 covers 16 residues. Germline values: CDR1 MNHEY, CDR2 SMNVEV (reference sequence). The CDR3 DNA is TGTGCCAGCAGTTTAAGGCCAGGGGGGGCAACCGGGGAGCTGTTTTTT. Translation gives CASSLRPGGATGELFF.

This sequence joins TRBV4-3 and TRBJ2-1; D may be TRBD1 (5 bases). Germline CDR1 LGHNA, CDR2 YSLEER. CDR3 length: 18 residues. Between the trimmed V and J ends, which lost 0 bases and 6 bases, there was a span of 21 bases. CDR3 region: CASSQEGLVPTIGNEQFF. In DNA form, the CDR3 reads TGCGCCAGCAGCCAAGAGGGGCTAGTCCCGACGATCGGCAATGAGCAGTTCTTC.

The CDR3 DNA sequence: TGCAGTGCGGAGGGACCTCTAGCGGGAGGGCCCTCGGAGACCCAGTACTTC. The encoded protein is CSAEGPLAGGPSETQYF. The chain uses TRBV20-1 and TRBJ2-5; 12 bases map to TRBD2. The CDR3 runs 17 residues. The V gene end was trimmed by 6 bases and the J gene end by 5 bases; junction bases not matched to a gene: 16. Germline V gene sequence: CDR1 DFQATT, CDR2 SNEGSKA (reference sequence).

V usage is TRBV2 and J usage is TRBJ2-3, with D perhaps TRBD1 or TRBD2 (6 bases each). The germline gives CDR1 SNHLY, CDR2 FYNNEI. The CDR3 runs 15 residues. V was clipped by 8 bases and J by 3 bases, with 18 bases between them. The CDR3 reads CASVFIGGRTDTQYF. The CDR3 DNA reads TGTGCCAGCGTGTTTATAGGGGGGCGGACAGATACGCAGTATTTT.

This clonotype was detected only a few times. V usage is TRBV4-3 and J usage is TRBJ2-1; TRBD1 matches 8 bases. Trimming cost V 0 bases and J 4 bases; bases outside gene matches: 2. The CDR3 is 15 amino acids. CDR1 and CDR2 from the germline V gene are LGHNA and YSLEER. CDR3 sequence reads: CASSQEGTGYNEQFF. The CDR3 DNA reads as TGCGCCAGCAGCCAAGAAGGGACAGGATACAATGAGCAGTTCTTC.

V is TRBV28 and J is TRBJ1-2, with TRBD1 matching over 12 bases. The V gene's germline CDR1 is MDHEN and CDR2 SYDVKM. CDR3 length: 13 residues. Trimming took 6 bases from V and 7 from J; bases not matched to a gene: 3. CDR3 sequence: CASSRDRGLGYTF. The CDR3 nucleotides are TGTGCCAGCAGCCGGGACAGGGGGCTTGGCTACACCTTC.

The chain recombines TRBV20-1 with TRBJ1-6; D remains ambiguous. The V gene lost 0 bases and the J gene lost 2 bases, with 11 bases spanning the gap. Germline CDR1 reads DFQATT; CDR2 reads SNEGSKA (reference sequence). This CDR3 has 16 amino acids. The CDR3 loop is CSARDFADAYNSPLHF. CDR3 nucleotides: TGCAGTGCTAGAGATTTTGCGGACGCCTATAATTCACCCCTCCACTTT.

V gene TRBV24-1 combines with J gene TRBJ2-2, with 8 bases fitting TRBD1. The length of the CDR3 is 15 residues. The V gene end was trimmed by 7 bases and the J gene end by 1 base; junction bases not matched to a gene: 4. From germline, CDR1 is KGHDR and CDR2 SFDVKD. The CDR3 nucleotides are TGTGCCACCAGACCCGGGACAGGGAACACCGGGGAGCTGTTTTTT. As protein: CATRPGTGNTGELFF.

The V gene is TRBV19, the J gene TRBJ2-2, with 9 bases identical to TRBD1. Germline trimming cut 6 bases from V and 4 bases from J; bases unmatched to any gene: 12. CDR1 is LNHDA, CDR2 SQIVND, per germline (reference sequence). The CDR3 spans 17 residues. CDR3 bases: TGTGCCAGTAGCCCTGGGACACAGGGGGCGTTCACCGGGGAGCTGTTTTTT. Translated, it gives CASSPGTQGAFTGELFF. The whole variable domain, filled in from reference TRBV19 and TRBJ2-2, reads DGGITQSPKYLFRKEGQNVTLSCEQNLNHDAMYWYRQDPGQGLRLIYYSQIVNDFQKGDIAEGYSVSREKKESFPLTVTSAQKNPTAFYLCASSPGTQGAFTGELFFGEGSRLTVL.

V and J are TRBV5-1 and TRBJ1-1, with no clear D. CDR3 size: 14 residues. Germline loops: CDR1 SGHRS, CDR2 YFSETQ. V was pared by 1 base and J by 1 base, with 8 bases between. The CDR3 DNA follows: TGCGCCAGCAGCTTGTATTCTGAGAACACTGAAGCTTTCTTT. This translates into CASSLYSENTEAFF.

This clonotype was detected a few times. V is TRBV6-1 and J is TRBJ1-2; 8 positions match TRBD1. The V gene's germline CDR1 is MNHNS and CDR2 SASEGT. CDR3 size: 15 residues. V trimming: 5 bases; J trimming: 0 bases; junction bases outside the gene matches: 5. The CDR3 spells CASSKGTGANYGYTF. CDR3 DNA: TGTGCCAGCAGTAAGGGGACAGGAGCTAACTATGGCTACACCTTC.

This clonotype occurred a few times. This rearrangement joins TRBV19 to TRBJ1-2, with D uncertain. Looked up from germline, CDR1 is LNHDA and CDR2 is SQIVND (reference sequence). The length of the CDR3 is 14 residues. The V and J ends lost 6 bases and 0 bases respectively, with 11 bases between them. The CDR3 here is CASRRRQSNYGYTF. The CDR3 DNA is TGTGCCAGTAGAAGGAGGCAATCTAACTATGGCTACACCTTC.

The rearrangement joins TRBV7-2 to TRBJ2-3; the match to TRBD1 covers 9 bases. The J segment lost 3 bases and the V segment lost 4 bases, leaving 5 bases of the junction unmatched. This CDR3 region has 15 residues. Germline V lookup: CDR1 SGHTA, CDR2 FQGNSA. This CDR3 reads CASSSGQGRTDTQYF. The CDR3 DNA sequence: TGTGCCAGCAGCTCAGGACAGGGGAGGACAGATACGCAGTATTTT.